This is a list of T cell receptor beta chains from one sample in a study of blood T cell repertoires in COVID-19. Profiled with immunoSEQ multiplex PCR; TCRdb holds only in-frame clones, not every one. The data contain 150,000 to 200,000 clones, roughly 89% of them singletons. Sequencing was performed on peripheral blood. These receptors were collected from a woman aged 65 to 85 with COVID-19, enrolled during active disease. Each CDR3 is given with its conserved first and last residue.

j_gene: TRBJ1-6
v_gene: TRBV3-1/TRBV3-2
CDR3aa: CASSQEQSDSPLHF

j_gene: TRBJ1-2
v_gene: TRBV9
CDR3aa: CASSSQDSYGYTF

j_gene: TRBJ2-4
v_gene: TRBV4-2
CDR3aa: CASSQDLEPNIQYF

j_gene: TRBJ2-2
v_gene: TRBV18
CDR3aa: CASSPQSIGQGAAGELFF

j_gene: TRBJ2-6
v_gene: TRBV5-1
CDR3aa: CASSLTGTHSSGANVLTF

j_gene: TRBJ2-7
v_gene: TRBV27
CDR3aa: CASSFLGQGFYEQYF

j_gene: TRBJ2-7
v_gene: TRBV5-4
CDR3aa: CASSPPGQVSYEQYF

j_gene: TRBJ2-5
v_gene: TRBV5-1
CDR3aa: CASSLVLAGSGETQYF

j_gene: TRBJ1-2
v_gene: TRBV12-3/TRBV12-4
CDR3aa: CASSYVSYGYTF

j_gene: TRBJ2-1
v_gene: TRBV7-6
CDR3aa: CASSSRAGGTSGRGEQFF

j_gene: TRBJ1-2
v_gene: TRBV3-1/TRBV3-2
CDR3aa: CASSQELGYTF

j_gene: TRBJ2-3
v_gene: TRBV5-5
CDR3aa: CASSLYIAQGGFTDTQYF

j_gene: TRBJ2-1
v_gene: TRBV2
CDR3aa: CASSPDRGPNNEQFF

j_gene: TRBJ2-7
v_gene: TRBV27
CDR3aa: CASSRTGGSYEQYF

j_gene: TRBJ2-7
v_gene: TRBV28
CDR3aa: CASSPLGPYEQYF

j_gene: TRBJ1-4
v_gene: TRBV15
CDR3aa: CATSRALQGGNEKLFF

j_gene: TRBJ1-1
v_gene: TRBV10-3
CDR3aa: CAISEGDSNTEAFF

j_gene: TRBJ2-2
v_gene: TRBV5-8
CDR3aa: CARRDRDGTGELFF

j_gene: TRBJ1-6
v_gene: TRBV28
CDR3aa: CASGLGQGGSPLHF

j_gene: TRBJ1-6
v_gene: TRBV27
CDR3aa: CASSPPGSYNSPLHF

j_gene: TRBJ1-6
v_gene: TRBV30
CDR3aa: CAWSTTLSFSSSYNSPLHF

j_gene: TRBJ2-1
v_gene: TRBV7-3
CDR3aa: CASRDVAGPGNEQFF

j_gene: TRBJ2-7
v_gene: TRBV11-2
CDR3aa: CASSPGLADMYEQYF

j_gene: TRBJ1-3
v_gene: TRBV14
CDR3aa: CASSQRLLASGNTIYF

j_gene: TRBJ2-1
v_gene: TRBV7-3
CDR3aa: CASSAGTGLNEQFF

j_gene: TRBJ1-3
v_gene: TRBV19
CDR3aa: CASSTSDGTGNTIYF

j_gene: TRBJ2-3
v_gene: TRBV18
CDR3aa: CASSGLASDTQYF

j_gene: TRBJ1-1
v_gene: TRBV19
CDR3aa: CASITGGAGNTEAFF

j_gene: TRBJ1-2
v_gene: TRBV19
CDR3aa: CASSRGGYTF

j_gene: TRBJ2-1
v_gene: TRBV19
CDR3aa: CASSITWQAPANEQFF

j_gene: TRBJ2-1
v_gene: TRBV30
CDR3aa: CACTGTSFHEQFF

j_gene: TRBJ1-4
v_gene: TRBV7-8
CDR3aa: CASSFGRATNEKLFF

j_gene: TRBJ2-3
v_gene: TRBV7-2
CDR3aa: CASSFPRAGGSHDGQYF

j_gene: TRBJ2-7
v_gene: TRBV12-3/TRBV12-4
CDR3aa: CASTYSTGEQYF

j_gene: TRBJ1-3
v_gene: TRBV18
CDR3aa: CASSPEGFSGNTIYF

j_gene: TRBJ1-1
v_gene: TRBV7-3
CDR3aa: CASGTGGEAEAFF

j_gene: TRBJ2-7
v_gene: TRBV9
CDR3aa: CASSAGLAGEVYEQYF